This T cell receptor (beta chain) comes out of a study of Ad26.COV2.S vaccination and SARS-CoV-2 variants. Treatment here: some 20 received Ad26.COV2.S at low or high dose, single or two shots; roughly five received placebo; per-sample allocation not given. Material that was analyzed had been drawn on day 63 after the first vaccine or placebo injection. Wuhan-strain spike was delivered by a replication-incompetent Ad26 vector. V was pared by 6 bases and J by 0 bases, with 15 bases between. The CDR3 is made up of 16 amino acids. Germline assignment: CDR1 LNHDA and CDR2 SQIVND (reference sequence). The table came from immunoSEQ multiplex PCR; TCRdb's copy has only in-frame clones and leaves some out. The sample lists roughly 380,000 clones, approximately 88% seen once, with 3.6% in the top ten.

The TCR originated in a person aged 18-60 years who received the Ad26.COV2.S COVID-19 vaccine or a placebo. The rearrangement joins TRBV19 to TRBJ2-1; the D call may be TRBD1 or TRBD2 (5 bases each). This specimen was peripheral blood, taken in a trial of Ad26.COV2.S vaccine versus placebo. The CDR3 coding sequence is TGTGCCAGTAGCGTCGGGACCCGGGGCTCCTACAATGAGCAGTTCTTC. This codes for CASSVGTRGSYNEQFF.